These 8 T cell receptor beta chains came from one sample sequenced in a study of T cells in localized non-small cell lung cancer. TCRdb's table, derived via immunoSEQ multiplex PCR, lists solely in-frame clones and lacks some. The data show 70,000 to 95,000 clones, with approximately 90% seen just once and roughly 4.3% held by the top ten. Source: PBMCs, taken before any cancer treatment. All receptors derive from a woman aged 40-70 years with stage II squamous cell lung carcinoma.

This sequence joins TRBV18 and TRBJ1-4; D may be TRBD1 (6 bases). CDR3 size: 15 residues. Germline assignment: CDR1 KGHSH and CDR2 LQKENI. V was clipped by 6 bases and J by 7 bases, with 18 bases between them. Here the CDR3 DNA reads TGTGCCAGCTCCGCTGTGCAGGGGATTCGTGAAAAACTGTTTTTT. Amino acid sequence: CASSAVQGIREKLFF. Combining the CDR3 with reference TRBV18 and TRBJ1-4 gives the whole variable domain NAGVMQNPRHLVRRRGQEARLRCSPMKGHSHVYWYRQLPEEGLKFMVYLQKENIIDESGMPKERFSAEFPKEGPSILRIQQVVRGDSAAYFCASSAVQGIREKLFFGSGTQLSVL.

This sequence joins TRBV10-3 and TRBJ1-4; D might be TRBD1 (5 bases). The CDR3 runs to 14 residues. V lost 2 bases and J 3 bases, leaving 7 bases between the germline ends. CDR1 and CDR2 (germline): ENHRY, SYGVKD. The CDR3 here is CAISEGAANEKLFF. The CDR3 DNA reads TGTGCCATCAGTGAGGGGGCTGCTAATGAAAAACTGTTTTTT.

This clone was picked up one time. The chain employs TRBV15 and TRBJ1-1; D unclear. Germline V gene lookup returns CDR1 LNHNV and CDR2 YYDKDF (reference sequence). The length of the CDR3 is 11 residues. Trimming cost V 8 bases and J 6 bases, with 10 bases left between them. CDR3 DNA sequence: TGTGCCACCCGTTCCGGAGCTGAAGCTTTCTTT. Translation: CATRSGAEAFF.

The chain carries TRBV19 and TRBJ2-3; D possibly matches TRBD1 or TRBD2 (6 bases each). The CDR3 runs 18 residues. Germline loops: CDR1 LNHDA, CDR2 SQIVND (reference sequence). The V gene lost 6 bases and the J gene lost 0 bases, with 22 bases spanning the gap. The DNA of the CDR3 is TGTGCCAGTAGCGCTGACCGCTTCGGGGGCTTTAGCACAGATACGCAGTATTTT. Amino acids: CASSADRFGGFSTDTQYF.

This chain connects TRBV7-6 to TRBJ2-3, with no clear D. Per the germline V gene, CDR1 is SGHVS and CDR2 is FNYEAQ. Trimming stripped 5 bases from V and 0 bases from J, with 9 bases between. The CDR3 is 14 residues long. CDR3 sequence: CASSPQSSTDTQYF. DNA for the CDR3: TGTGCCAGCAGCCCCCAAAGTAGCACAGATACGCAGTATTTT.

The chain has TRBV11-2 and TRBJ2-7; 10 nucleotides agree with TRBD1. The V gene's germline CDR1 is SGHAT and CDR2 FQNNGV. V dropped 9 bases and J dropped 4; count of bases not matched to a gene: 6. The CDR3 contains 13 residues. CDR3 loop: CASSRDRGYEQYF. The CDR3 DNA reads TGTGCCAGTTCCCGGGACAGGGGTTACGAGCAGTACTTC.

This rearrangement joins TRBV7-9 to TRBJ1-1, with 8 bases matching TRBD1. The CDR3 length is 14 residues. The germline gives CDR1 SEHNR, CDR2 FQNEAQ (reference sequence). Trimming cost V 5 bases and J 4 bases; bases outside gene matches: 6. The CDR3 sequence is CASSLGQARTEAFF. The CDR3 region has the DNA TGTGCCAGCAGCCTGGGACAGGCTCGCACTGAAGCTTTCTTT.

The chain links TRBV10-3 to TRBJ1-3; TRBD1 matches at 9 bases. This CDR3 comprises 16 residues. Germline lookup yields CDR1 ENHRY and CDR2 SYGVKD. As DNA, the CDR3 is TGTGGAATTTCGAGGACAGGGGATCGCTCTGGAAACACCATATATTTT. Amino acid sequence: CGISRTGDRSGNTIYF.